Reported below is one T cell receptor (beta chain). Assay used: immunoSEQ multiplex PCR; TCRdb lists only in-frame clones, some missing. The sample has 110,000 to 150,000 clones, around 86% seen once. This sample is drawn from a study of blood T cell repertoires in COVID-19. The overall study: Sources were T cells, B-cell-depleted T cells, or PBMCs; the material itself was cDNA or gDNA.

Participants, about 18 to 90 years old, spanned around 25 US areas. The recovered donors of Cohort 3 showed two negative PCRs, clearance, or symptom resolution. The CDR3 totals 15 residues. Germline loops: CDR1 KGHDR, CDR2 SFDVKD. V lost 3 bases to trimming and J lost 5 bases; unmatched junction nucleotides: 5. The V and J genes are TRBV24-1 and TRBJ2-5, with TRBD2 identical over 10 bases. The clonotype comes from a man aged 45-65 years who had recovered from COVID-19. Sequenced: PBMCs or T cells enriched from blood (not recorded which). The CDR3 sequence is CATSDPSGSGETQYF. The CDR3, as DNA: TGTGCCACCAGTGATCCTAGCGGGAGTGGGGAGACCCAGTACTTC.